What follows describes a single TCR beta chain. This entry comes from a study of TIL therapy for anti-PD-1-resistant metastatic lung cancer. Study in general: Most patients had lung adenocarcinoma; a few tumors were EGFR-mutant, two ALK-rearranged; half smoked currently or formerly.

Germline V lookup: CDR1 LGHNA, CDR2 YNFKEQ. The CDR3 is 14 amino acids. Germline trimming cut 3 bases from V and 5 bases from J; bases unmatched to any gene: 2. The immunoSEQ assay was v3. The repertoire was sequenced with immunoSEQ multiplex PCR; TCRdb's copy has only in-frame clones and lacks some. The data hold approximately 87,000 clones, with about two thirds observed a single time. Stated time point: pre-treatment sample, taken before nivolumab and TIL therapy. Most excised metastases sampled were pleural nodules or supraclavicular lymph nodes. This receptor was obtained from a person between 30 and 79 years old with non-small cell lung cancer. The chain carries TRBV4-2 and TRBJ2-7, with 12 nucleotides matching TRBD1. The sequenced sample was tumor tissue, obtained at baseline. CDR3 bases: TGTGCCAGCAGCCAGGGACAGGGGGCGGACGAGCAGTACTTC. Protein: CASSQGQGADEQYF.